This passage covers 24 T cell receptor beta chains from one sample sequenced in a study of shared clonotypes between healthy human individuals. The repertoire was sequenced with immunoSEQ multiplex PCR; TCRdb's copy has only in-frame clones and lacks some. The table lists 1,100,000 or so clones, more than 75% of them singletons. The sequenced material came from memory CD4+ T cells from PBMCs. The subset: CD45RA-negative fraction. The receptors stem from a man aged 18 to 35 in good health. Some clones in this sample may be carry-over from other donors' samples.

The rearrangement links TRBV4-1 to TRBJ2-7, with 8 bases matching TRBD2. Germline assignment: CDR1 MGHRA and CDR2 YSYEKL. The V segment lost 1 base and the J segment 0 bases; nucleotides outside the gene matches: 2. The length of the CDR3 is 15 residues. The CDR3 nucleotides read TGCGCCAGCAGCCAAGTAGCGGGGCCCTCCTACGAGCAGTACTTC. It is translated as CASSQVAGPSYEQYF.

This clone was detected only once. The chain employs TRBV6-5 and TRBJ2-3; D possibly corresponds to TRBD2 (6 bases). Per germline, CDR1 MNHEY and CDR2 SVGAGI. Trimming stripped 8 bases from V and 6 bases from J, with 15 bases between. The CDR3 sequence is 13 residues long. The CDR3 nucleotides read TGTGCCAGCTCAAGGGGAGGTCTCGATACGCAGTATTTT. Protein: CASSRGGLDTQYF.

This clone came up once. The CDR3 DNA follows: TGTGCCAGCACTTTGGGACAGGTCTCTCCCACCATATATTTT. This codes for CASTLGQVSPTIYF. The genes are TRBV28 and TRBJ1-3; 8 bases fit TRBD1. The CDR3 loop spans 14 amino acids. V was pared by 7 bases and J by 9 bases, with 11 bases of the junction left unmatched. Germline loops: CDR1 MDHEN, CDR2 SYDVKM.

The V call is TRBV6-5, the J call TRBJ2-3, with 7 bases lining up with TRBD1. CDR1 is MNHEY, CDR2 SVGAGI, per germline. This CDR3 spans 16 amino acids. V shed 0 bases and J 8 bases; nucleotides not matched to a gene: 11. CDR3 loop: CASSYSMAGGARTQYF. DNA for the CDR3: TGTGCCAGCAGTTACTCGATGGCAGGGGGTGCACGTACGCAGTATTTT.

The chain uses TRBV2 and TRBJ2-7; D not certain. The CDR3 is 14 residues long. The germline CDR1 and CDR2 sequences are SNHLY and FYNNEI. V was trimmed by 3 bases and J by 3 bases, leaving 12 bases between them. CDR3 sequence: CASSDQGKGYEQYF. For the CDR3, the DNA is TGTGCCAGCAGTGACCAAGGGAAAGGCTACGAGCAGTACTTC.

This chain joins TRBV13 and TRBJ2-7, with a possible D match to TRBD1 (6 bases). Germline V gives CDR1 PRHDT, CDR2 FYEKMQ (reference sequence). Trimming cost V 3 bases and J 0 bases, with 18 bases left between them. There are 17 residues in the CDR3. CDR3 loop: CASSLKSVQGSSYEQYF. DNA for the CDR3: TGTGCCAGCAGCTTGAAGTCCGTGCAGGGGAGCTCCTACGAGCAGTACTTC.

In this sample, this clone turned up once. Within the sample, other DNA sequences also encode this same CDR3. The rearrangement links TRBV7-9 to TRBJ1-4; D is unclear. Trimming left V 5 bases short and J 0 bases short, with 13 bases between. The germline gives CDR1 SEHNR, CDR2 FQNEAQ (reference sequence). The CDR3 totals 16 residues. CDR3 nucleotide sequence: TGTGCCAGCAGCCATCTCTTGGGCTCAACTAATGAAAAACTGTTTTTT. Protein product: CASSHLLGSTNEKLFF.

The gene calls are TRBV19 and TRBJ1-5; D not resolved. The germline V gene has CDR1 LNHDA and CDR2 SQIVND (reference sequence). Trimming pared 5 bases from V and 2 bases from J, leaving 7 bases between. The CDR3 length is 13 residues. DNA for the CDR3: TGTGCCAGTAGTCTTCAGGGCAATCAGCCCCAGCATTTT. Protein sequence: CASSLQGNQPQHF.

The sample holds one count of this clone. The chain uses TRBV11-3 and TRBJ2-7; 9 bases align to TRBD2. V gave up 5 bases and J gave up 5 bases; unmatched junction bases: 13. The CDR3 sequence is 16 residues long. Germline CDR1 and CDR2: SGHNT and YENEEA. As DNA, the CDR3 is TGTGCCAGCAGCCCGAGGGGGGCTAGCGGGATGCACGAGCAGTACTTC. It encodes CASSPRGASGMHEQYF. The whole variable domain, filled in from reference TRBV11-3 and TRBJ2-7, reads EAGVVQSPRYKIIEKKQPVAFWCNPISGHNTLYWYLQNLGQGPELLIRYENEEAVDDSQLPKDRFSAERLKGVDSTLKIQPAELGDSAVYLCASSPRGASGMHEQYFGPGTRLTVT.

Concerning this clone itself: The sample contains more than one DNA sequence encoding this CDR3. V is TRBV30 and J is TRBJ2-5; D unclear. Germline CDR1 reads GTSNPN; CDR2 reads SVGIG (reference sequence). V shed 1 base and J shed 5 bases, with 2 bases lying between them. CDR3 size: 10 residues. CDR3 protein: CAWSEETQYF. The DNA of the CDR3 is TGTGCCTGGAGTGAGGAGACCCAGTACTTC. Drawing the rest from reference TRBV30 and TRBJ2-5, the complete variable domain is SQTIHQWPATLVQPVGSPLSLECTVEGTSNPNLYWYRQAAGRGLQLLFYSVGIGQISSEVPQNLSASRPQDRQFILSSKKLLLSDSGFYLCAWSEETQYFGPGTRLLVL.

This sequence joins TRBV6-5 and TRBJ1-1, with D uncertain. This CDR3 has 15 amino acids. V lost 7 bases to trimming and J lost 2 bases, with 17 bases between them. CDR1 is MNHEY, CDR2 SVGAGI, per germline. The CDR3, as DNA: TGTGCCAGCAAGAGGGCAGTTGAATCAAACACTGAAGCTTTCTTT. It encodes CASKRAVESNTEAFF.

CDR3 sequence: CASSAPDTNTGELFF. CDR3 in DNA: TGTGCCAGCAGTGCCCCGGACACAAACACCGGGGAGCTGTTTTTT. J is TRBJ2-2 and V is TRBV27, with a tentative D call TRBD1 (5 bases). Trimming cost V 5 bases and J 2 bases, with 12 bases left between them. The germline V gene has CDR1 MNHEY and CDR2 SMNVEV (reference sequence). CDR3 length: 15 residues.

Comments on this clone: This sample includes further DNA sequences coding for the same CDR3. This rearrangement joins TRBV7-3 to TRBJ2-5; D is perhaps TRBD2 (5 bases). Trimming cost V 5 bases and J 5 bases, with 12 bases left between them. This CDR3 has 13 residues. Germline lookup yields CDR1 SGHTA and CDR2 FQGTGA. The CDR3 sequence is CASSDRGRETQYF. CDR3 DNA sequence: TGTGCCAGCAGCGATCGGGGTCGGGAGACCCAGTACTTC.

The chain carries TRBV2 and TRBJ1-6; D not certain. Per germline, CDR1 SNHLY and CDR2 FYNNEI. V lost 3 bases, J lost 7 bases, and 4 bases lay in between. CDR3 length equals 12 residues. CDR3 loop: CASSDTNSPLHF. The CDR3 DNA sequence: TGTGCCAGCAGTGACACGAATTCACCCCTCCACTTT.

The V and J genes are TRBV27 and TRBJ1-2, with D perhaps TRBD1 (5 bases). The V end was cut by 5 bases, the J end by 5 bases, with 15 bases between. Germline V CDR1 and CDR2: MNHEY, SMNVEV (reference sequence). This CDR3 has 14 residues. This CDR3 is CASSNIGDSYGYTF. The CDR3 coding sequence is TGTGCCAGCAGTAACATAGGGGATTCGTATGGCTACACCTTC.

This clone has a count of ten or more. CDR3 sequence: CASSPDRGREQYF. In DNA form, the CDR3 reads TGCGCCAGCAGCCCGGACAGGGGGCGCGAGCAGTACTTC. The chain joins TRBV4-3 to TRBJ2-7, with 11 nucleotides matching TRBD1. Trimming cost V 4 bases and J 6 bases; bases outside gene matches: 2. The CDR3 loop spans 13 amino acids. Germline V gene lookup returns CDR1 LGHNA and CDR2 YSLEER.

This clone was counted once. This sample also contains other DNA sequences that code for the same CDR3. The rearrangement links TRBV28 to TRBJ2-5; no definite D call. Germline lookup yields CDR1 MDHEN and CDR2 SYDVKM. The CDR3 runs to 12 residues. Trimming removed 3 bases at V and 4 bases at J, with 6 bases between. CDR3 nucleotide sequence: TGTGCCAGCAGTTTTAAGGGAGAGACCCAGTACTTC. This gives the protein CASSFKGETQYF.

This chain links TRBV25-1 with TRBJ1-1; 8 bases fit TRBD1. This CDR3 is built from 15 residues. After removal of 5 bases from V and 2 bases from J, the junction contained 7 bases not matched to a gene. CDR1 is MGHDK, CDR2 SYGVNS, per germline. Here the CDR3 DNA reads TGTGCCAGCAGTTTAAGCACAGGGGGTAACACTGAAGCTTTCTTT. Amino acids: CASSLSTGGNTEAFF.

The table lists this clone with a few counts. The CDR3 is CAWSVKAGYGYTF. CDR3 sequence (DNA): TGTGCCTGGAGCGTGAAGGCGGGCTATGGCTACACCTTC. V is TRBV30 and J is TRBJ1-2; no definite D call. The germline V gene encodes CDR1 GTSNPN and CDR2 SVGIG (reference sequence). The CDR3 is made up of 13 amino acids. V lost 3 bases to trimming and J lost 4 bases, with 12 bases between them.

The rearrangement uses TRBV28 and TRBJ1-5; D not resolved. Germline V gives CDR1 MDHEN, CDR2 SYDVKM. The CDR3 contains 15 residues. Trimming removed 5 bases from V and 1 base from J, with 12 bases in between. CDR3 in amino acids: CASSRPGRSNQPQHF. The CDR3 nucleotides are TGTGCCAGCAGTCGCCCCGGGAGGAGCAATCAGCCCCAGCATTTT. The variable domain in full, with the rest retrieved from reference TRBV28 and TRBJ1-5, is DVKVTQSSRYLVKRTGEKVFLECVQDMDHENMFWYRQDPGLGLRLIYFSYDVKMKEKGDIPEGYSVSREKKERFSLILESASTNQTSMYLCASSRPGRSNQPQHFGDGTRLSIL.

The genes are TRBV11-3 and TRBJ2-1, with 9 bases identical to TRBD2. The CDR3 is 18 residues long. Germline V lookup: CDR1 SGHNT, CDR2 YENEEA. V gave up 1 base and J gave up 6 bases; unmatched junction bases: 13. The CDR3 here is CASSLGRWLAGVANEQFF. CDR3 coding DNA: TGTGCCAGCAGCTTAGGTAGATGGTTAGCGGGAGTCGCCAATGAGCAGTTCTTC.

The chain employs TRBV4-2 and TRBJ1-2, with TRBD1 matching over 7 bases. The germline gives CDR1 LGHNA, CDR2 YNFKEQ. Germline trimming cut 4 bases from V and 4 bases from J; bases unmatched to any gene: 9. CDR3 length: 15 residues. The CDR3 DNA sequence: TGTGCCAGCAGCCTTACAGGGGATTGGGGCTATGGCTACACCTTC. Its protein product is CASSLTGDWGYGYTF.

The chain links TRBV5-5 to TRBJ2-4; D not certain. Germline assignment: CDR1 SGHKS and CDR2 YYEKEE (reference sequence). Trimming shortened V by 0 bases and J by 7 bases, and 11 bases separated the two germline ends. The CDR3 sequence is 14 residues long. CDR3 in amino acids: CASSLVTIGNIQYF. As DNA, the CDR3 is TGTGCCAGCAGCTTGGTAACTATTGGTAACATTCAGTACTTC.

The rearrangement joins TRBV18 to TRBJ2-1; TRBD2 might be the D (5 bases). Germline assignment: CDR1 KGHSH and CDR2 LQKENI. Trimming pared 6 bases from V and 3 bases from J, leaving 15 bases between. The length of the CDR3 is 15 residues. Here the CDR3 DNA reads TGTGCCAGCTCTTCGGACGAGGGCGGCTACAATGAGCAGTTCTTC. It encodes CASSSDEGGYNEQFF.